This T cell receptor (beta chain) derives from a study of PD-L1 blockade in urothelial cancer. For the study at large: Males with urothelial cancer arising in the bladder constituted about 90% of the roughly 30 patients. Blood gave a median 141,255 T cells. Samples of blood were analyzed 3 weeks (second dose) and 6 weeks after treatment start.

Time point given: pretreatment peripheral blood. The assay was immunoSEQ multiplex PCR, and TCRdb's table has in-frame clones only and misses some. The data hold fewer than 85,000 clones, with 84% observed a single time. The sequencing here drew on PBMCs, taken around atezolizumab (anti-PD-L1) treatment. This TCR derives from a woman aged 70-85 years with urothelial cancer.

CDR3 loop: CASSLLYGGADTQYF. In DNA form, the CDR3 reads TGTGCCAGCAGCCTCTTGTACGGGGGGGCAGATACGCAGTATTTT. V usage is TRBV9 and J usage is TRBJ2-3, with TRBD2 matching over 8 bases. J was trimmed by 4 bases and V by 4 bases; bases with no gene match: 8. The CDR3 extends over 15 amino acids. Germline V gene data show CDR1 as SGDLS and CDR2 as YYNGEE.